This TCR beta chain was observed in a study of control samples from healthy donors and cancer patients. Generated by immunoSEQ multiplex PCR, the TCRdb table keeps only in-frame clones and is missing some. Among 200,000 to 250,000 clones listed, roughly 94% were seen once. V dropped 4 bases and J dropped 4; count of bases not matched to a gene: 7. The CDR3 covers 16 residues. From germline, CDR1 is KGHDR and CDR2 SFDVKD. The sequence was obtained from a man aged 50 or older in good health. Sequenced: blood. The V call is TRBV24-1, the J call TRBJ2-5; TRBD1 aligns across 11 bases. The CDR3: CATSESRDRGRETQYF. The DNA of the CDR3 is TGTGCCACCAGTGAATCTCGGGACAGGGGGAGAGAGACCCAGTACTTC.